The next 26 T cell receptor beta chains were all read from a single sample in a study of cytotoxic CD8 clonotypes in ibrutinib-treated CLL. Repertoires were generated with immunoSEQ multiplex PCR, while TCRdb's copy carries only in-frame clones and drops some. The data hold about 180,000 clones, with under 85% observed a single time. The sequenced sample was PBMCs, obtained after 24 months of ibrutinib treatment. All receptors derive from a human donor with chronic lymphocytic leukemia.

This CDR3 is CASSGGPNANTGELFF. The CDR3 DNA follows: TGCGCCAGCAGCGGGGGGCCGAACGCGAACACCGGGGAGCTGTTTTTT. The genes are TRBV5-1 and TRBJ2-2; D could derive from TRBD1 or TRBD2 (6 bases each). The CDR3 length is 16 residues. V lost 4 bases and J lost 0, with 13 bases in between. Per the germline V gene, CDR1 is SGHRS and CDR2 is YFSETQ.

The rearrangement links TRBV6-1 to TRBJ1-2; no reliable D call. Trimming left V 6 bases short and J 7 bases short, with 9 bases between. Germline CDR1 MNHNS, CDR2 SASEGT. The CDR3 contains 11 residues. The CDR3 is CASSDLSGYTF. CDR3 in DNA: TGTGCCAGCAGCGACTTAAGTGGCTACACCTTC.

The gene calls are TRBV7-8 and TRBJ2-5; D uncertain. Trimming shortened V by 5 bases and J by 6 bases, and 16 bases separated the two germline ends. The CDR3 has 14 residues. The germline CDR1 and CDR2 sequences are SGHVS and FQNEAQ. The CDR3 sequence is CASSPPGLRKTQYF. DNA of the CDR3: TGTGCCAGCAGCCCCCCGGGCCTCAGAAAGACCCAGTACTTC. Based on the CDR3 plus reference TRBV7-8 and TRBJ2-5, the full variable domain is GAGVSQSPRYKVAKRGQDVALRCDPISGHVSLFWYQQALGQGPEFLTYFQNEAQLDKSGLPSDRFFAERPEGSVSTLKIQRTQQEDSAVYLCASSPPGLRKTQYFGPGTRLLVL.

V is TRBV4-1 and J is TRBJ2-7; D perhaps matches TRBD2 (5 bases). The CDR3 is 15 amino acids. The ends were cut back, 1 base at V and 3 bases at J, with 13 bases in the middle. CDR1 and CDR2 from the germline V gene are MGHRA and YSYEKL. CDR3 residues: CASSQGTGFVYEQYF. In DNA, the CDR3 is TGCGCCAGCAGCCAAGGGACGGGGTTTGTCTACGAGCAGTACTTC.

Here the CDR3 reads CASSPPGANQPQHF. The DNA for the CDR3 is TGTGCCAGCTCACCTCCGGGGGCTAATCAGCCCCAGCATTTT. This chain joins TRBV18 and TRBJ1-5; D may be TRBD1 (6 bases). CDR1 is KGHSH, CDR2 LQKENI, per germline. The CDR3 has 14 amino acids. The V and J ends lost 3 bases and 4 bases respectively, with 10 bases between them.

This rearrangement joins TRBV6-6 to TRBJ2-2; 12 positions match TRBD1. The CDR3 loop spans 16 amino acids. The germline CDR1 and CDR2 sequences are MNHNY and SVGAGI (reference sequence). V lost 7 bases, J lost 7 bases, and 10 bases stayed unmatched. The CDR3 region has the DNA TGTGCCAGCAAGGATAGAGGGACAGGGGGCTTCGGGGAGCTGTTTTTT. Translation gives CASKDRGTGGFGELFF.

The count of this clone is one. The V call is TRBV30, the J call TRBJ1-6; possibly TRBD1 for D (6 bases). The germline V and J ends were trimmed by 4 bases and 7 bases, with 11 bases remaining between them. Germline V gene data show CDR1 as GTSNPN and CDR2 as SVGIG (reference sequence). This CDR3 region has 13 residues. CDR3 sequence (DNA): TGTGCCTGGAACCGGCAGGGGAATTCACCCCTCCACTTT. Amino acid sequence: CAWNRQGNSPLHF.

This clone was seen only a few times. This chain joins TRBV28 and TRBJ1-1; D is uncertain. Trimming left V 4 bases short and J 9 bases short, with 12 bases between. The CDR3 contains 12 residues. CDR1 is MDHEN, CDR2 SYDVKM, per germline. The CDR3 sequence: CASSSSLFQAFF. The CDR3 DNA reads TGTGCCAGCAGTTCCTCCTTGTTCCAAGCTTTCTTT.

The rearrangement uses TRBV30 and TRBJ2-7; D possibly corresponds to TRBD2 (6 bases). V was clipped by 1 base and J by 9 bases, with 16 bases between them. This CDR3 has 13 amino acids. Germline CDR1 GTSNPN, CDR2 SVGIG (reference sequence). The CDR3 bases are TGTGCCTGGAGTGGAGCGAGCGGGTCGACGCAGTACTTC. Translating gives CAWSGASGSTQYF.

V is TRBV19 and J is TRBJ2-3, with a weak D call TRBD2 (5 bases). Germline CDR1 is LNHDA and CDR2 is SQIVND (reference sequence). Trimming removed 4 bases at V and 1 base at J, with 15 bases between. The CDR3 runs to 16 residues. Here the CDR3 reads CASSTRRAGRTDTQYF. CDR3 in DNA: TGTGCCAGTAGTACTCGGCGGGCAGGACGCACAGATACGCAGTATTTT. The variable domain in full, with the rest retrieved from reference TRBV19 and TRBJ2-3, is DGGITQSPKYLFRKEGQNVTLSCEQNLNHDAMYWYRQDPGQGLRLIYYSQIVNDFQKGDIAEGYSVSREKKESFPLTVTSAQKNPTAFYLCASSTRRAGRTDTQYFGPGTRLTVL.

The V call is TRBV5-1, the J call TRBJ2-7; no firm D call. The CDR3 runs to 14 residues. Deletions cut 0 bases from V and 2 bases from J, with 9 bases between. Germline V gene data show CDR1 as SGHRS and CDR2 as YFSETQ. As DNA, the CDR3 is TGCGCCAGCAGCTTGGTTGGCAGTACCTACGAGCAGTACTTC. Amino acid sequence: CASSLVGSTYEQYF.

As for this clone: Other DNA variants within this sample encode the same CDR3. J is TRBJ2-1 and V is TRBV5-1; D is perhaps TRBD1 (6 bases). The CDR3 covers 14 residues. The ends were cut back, 0 bases at V and 5 bases at J, with 9 bases in the middle. Germline CDR1 is SGHRS and CDR2 is YFSETQ. CDR3 in DNA: TGCGCCAGCAGCTTGGAAAGGGGGAACAATGAGCAGTTCTTC. Its translation: CASSLERGNNEQFF.

The chain couples TRBV11-3 to TRBJ1-1; D might be TRBD1 (6 bases). The CDR3 length is 12 residues. V was pared by 5 bases and J by 6 bases, with 10 bases between. Germline V gene sequence: CDR1 SGHNT, CDR2 YENEEA. The DNA for the CDR3 is TGTGCCAGCAGCAGTGGGGGCTCTGAAGCTTTCTTT. Protein sequence: CASSSGGSEAFF. The whole variable domain, remainder taken from reference TRBV11-3 and TRBJ1-1, is EAGVVQSPRYKIIEKKQPVAFWCNPISGHNTLYWYLQNLGQGPELLIRYENEEAVDDSQLPKDRFSAERLKGVDSTLKIQPAELGDSAVYLCASSSGGSEAFFGQGTRLTVV.

The rearrangement uses TRBV7-3 and TRBJ2-3, with 9 nucleotides matching TRBD1. In germline, CDR1 is SGHTA, CDR2 FQGTGA. This CDR3 comprises 15 residues. V was pared by 5 bases and J by 7 bases, with 10 bases of the junction left unmatched. CDR3 bases: TGTGCCAGCAGCCCCGGACAGGGGCCGACTTATACGCAGTATTTT. This gives the protein CASSPGQGPTYTQYF.

The rearrangement uses TRBV5-8 and TRBJ2-7, with 9 nucleotides matching TRBD1. The CDR3 is 15 residues long. After removal of 5 bases from V and 1 base from J, the junction contained 7 bases not matched to a gene. The germline V gene has CDR1 SGHTS and CDR2 YDEGEE. The CDR3 is CASRLPGQGSYEQYF. The DNA of the CDR3 is TGTGCCAGCAGACTGCCGGGACAGGGTTCCTACGAGCAGTACTTC.

This clone was observed once. The chain uses TRBV6-5 and TRBJ2-7, with D possibly being TRBD2 (5 bases). V lost 7 bases, J lost 2 bases, and 12 bases lay in between. CDR1 is MNHEY and CDR2 is SVGAGI in the germline V gene. CDR3 length equals 13 residues. CDR3 sequence (DNA): TGTGCCAGCAAACGGACCGGGACCTACGAGCAGTACTTC. Its translation is CASKRTGTYEQYF.

This clone has a single count. The chain couples TRBV25-1 to TRBJ1-1; D not resolved. Germline lookup yields CDR1 MGHDK and CDR2 SYGVNS. The CDR3 totals 14 residues. The V end lost 7 bases, the J end lost 0 bases, and 12 bases lay between the germline ends. The CDR3 sequence: CASNPGNMNTEAFF. CDR3 sequence (DNA): TGTGCCAGCAACCCGGGAAACATGAACACTGAAGCTTTCTTT.

Details on this clone: One junction end does not reproduce the germline sequence, and a read error may be involved. The gene calls are TRBV19 and TRBJ1-1; D possibly corresponds to TRBD1 (5 bases). This CDR3 contains 14 residues. From germline, CDR1 is LNHDA and CDR2 SQIVND (reference sequence). The CDR3 here is CASTKGQMNIEAFF. CDR3 sequence (DNA): TGTGCCAGTACCAAGGGGCAGATGAACATTGAAGCTTTCTTT.

The chain joins TRBV4-1 to TRBJ1-2; 9 positions match TRBD1. This CDR3 contains 16 residues. V gave up 4 bases and J gave up 7 bases; unmatched junction bases: 13. Germline V CDR1 and CDR2: MGHRA, YSYEKL. CDR3 sequence reads: CASSPRTGDFRGGYTF. The DNA of the CDR3 is TGCGCCAGCAGCCCCCGGACAGGGGACTTTAGGGGTGGCTACACCTTC.

The V gene is TRBV18, the J gene TRBJ1-1, with 7 bases fitting TRBD1. The J segment lost 4 bases and the V segment lost 2 bases, leaving 13 bases of the junction unmatched. Germline CDR1 reads KGHSH; CDR2 reads LQKENI. The CDR3 length is 17 residues. The CDR3 loop reads CASSPLGGRRGSTEAFF. Here the CDR3 DNA reads TGTGCCAGCTCACCATTAGGGGGGCGCAGGGGGTCCACTGAAGCTTTCTTT.

The chain joins TRBV7-2 to TRBJ2-1, with 12 bases lining up with TRBD2. The trim removed 4 bases at V and 5 bases at J, leaving 3 bases unmatched. Germline values: CDR1 SGHTA, CDR2 FQGNSA. CDR3 length equals 15 residues. The CDR3 DNA reads as TGTGCCAGCAGCTCACTAGCGGGGGGCCACAATGAGCAGTTCTTC. As protein: CASSSLAGGHNEQFF.

V is TRBV7-7 and J is TRBJ1-1; no firm D call. The CDR3 sequence is 13 residues long. Per the germline V gene, CDR1 is SSHAT and CDR2 is FNYEAQ (reference sequence). The CDR3 is CVPFPAGNTEAFF. CDR3 in DNA: TGTGTCCCCTTCCCAGCCGGGAACACTGAAGCTTTCTTT.

This clone was seen just once. This sequence joins TRBV4-2 and TRBJ2-7; D may be TRBD1 (6 bases). Germline V gene data show CDR1 as LGHNA and CDR2 as YNFKEQ. The CDR3 covers 15 residues. The germline V and J ends were trimmed by 1 base and 6 bases, with 16 bases remaining between them. CDR3 nucleotide sequence: TGTGCCAGCAGCCAAGGTCCAGGGGAATCGCGCGAGCAGTACTTC. It specifies CASSQGPGESREQYF.

The J gene is TRBJ1-3, the V gene TRBV7-2; D uncertain. The CDR3 loop spans 14 amino acids. V shed 2 bases and J shed 1 base, with 6 bases lying between them. From germline, CDR1 is SGHTA and CDR2 FQGNSA. The CDR3: CASSLYGSGNTIYF. The CDR3 DNA follows: TGTGCCAGCAGCTTATACGGTTCTGGAAACACCATATATTTT.

The J gene is TRBJ2-7, the V gene TRBV6-5, with D unresolved. Germline V gene sequence: CDR1 MNHEY, CDR2 SVGAGI. V was trimmed by 1 base and J by 3 bases, leaving 7 bases between them. This CDR3 is 13 amino acids long. CDR3 loop: CASSYYAGYEQYF. The CDR3 DNA is TGTGCCAGCAGTTACTATGCCGGCTACGAGCAGTACTTC.

This chain uses TRBV5-1 with TRBJ2-2; the match to TRBD1 covers 8 bases. V was clipped by 4 bases and J by 6 bases; unmatched bases: 11. The CDR3 has 16 amino acids. CDR1 and CDR2 (germline): SGHRS, YFSETQ. The CDR3 sequence is CASSLMRGQGAGELFF. DNA for the CDR3: TGCGCCAGCAGCCTGATGAGAGGACAGGGAGCCGGGGAGCTGTTTTTT.